Shown below are 14 T cell receptor beta chains from a single sample sequenced in a study of regulatory T cells in long-lasting Graves disease. Arm-PCR with iRepertoire HTBI primers amplified the CDR3 regions for these TCR beta libraries. Using its own MiXCR run on the multiplex PCR reads, TCRdb lists one record per CDR3 protein. The data contain about 380,000 distinct CDR3 sequences, roughly 16% of them seen just once; the ten biggest clones take up about 20%. Time point here: newly diagnosed GD, antithyroid drugs for less than 3 months. Construction of the TCR library relied on RNA isolated from PBMCs. Source: peripheral blood mononuclear cells (PBMCs), taken at new diagnosis, from a patient treated with antithyroid drugs. The receptor set was obtained from a female donor with Graves disease.

This clonotype was seen at least ten times. The chain has TRBV12-5 and TRBJ2-1; 10 positions agree with TRBD2. The germline V gene encodes CDR1 LGHNT and CDR2 FRNRAP. J lost 9 bases, V lost 8 bases, and 7 bases had no gene match. The CDR3 spans 13 residues. This CDR3 is CASYSGGAGEQFF. Here the CDR3 DNA reads TGTGCTAGTTACAGCGGGGGGGCCGGTGAGCAGTTCTTC.

This clonotype was seen only a few times. This may be a read error: a much more frequent sequence differs by one nucleotide. V usage is TRBV11-3 and J usage is TRBJ1-1; D might be TRBD1 (5 bases). The CDR3 consists of 13 residues. The V gene's germline CDR1 is SGHNT and CDR2 YENEEA. CDR3 region: CASSQDSSTEVFF. DNA of the CDR3: TGTGCCAGCAGCCAAGACAGCTCCACTGAAGTTTTCTTT. The whole variable domain, remainder taken from reference TRBV11-3 and TRBJ1-1, is EAGVVQSPRYKIIEKKQPVAFWCNPISGHNTLYWYLQNLGQGPELLIRYENEEAVDDSQLPKDRFSAERLKGVDSTLKIQPAELGDSAVYLCASSQDSSTEVFFGQGTRLTVV.

The sample holds many counts of this clonotype. The V call is TRBV7-2, the J call TRBJ1-6; TRBD1 matches 8 bases. With 5 bases clipped from V and 9 bases from J, the junction kept 6 bases outside the gene matches. Germline V gene lookup returns CDR1 SGHTA and CDR2 FQGNSA. This CDR3 has 14 residues. CDR3 sequence: CASSRTGSSSPLHF. Here the CDR3 DNA reads TGTGCCAGCAGCCGGACAGGGTCCAGTTCACCCCTCCACTTT.

This clonotype has a count of ten or more. The rearrangement links TRBV18 to TRBJ1-1; a weak D match, TRBD1 (6 bases). CDR3 length equals 12 residues. Trimming took off 3 bases at V and 8 bases at J, with 10 bases between the two ends. The V gene's germline CDR1 is KGHSH and CDR2 LQKENI. The CDR3 nucleotides are TGTGCCAGCTCACCGACAGGTATAGAAGCTTTCTTT. As protein: CASSPTGIEAFF.

The V gene is TRBV5-4, the J gene TRBJ2-3; D ambiguous. From germline, CDR1 is SGHNT and CDR2 YYREEE (reference sequence). Trimming pared 0 bases from V and 6 bases from J, leaving 8 bases between. CDR3 size: 13 residues. In DNA, the CDR3 is TGTGCCAGCAGCTTGGAGGTCTTGGATACGCAGTATTTT. It encodes CASSLEVLDTQYF.

The V gene is TRBV12-3 or TRBV12-4, the J gene TRBJ2-7; 11 bases line up with TRBD2. This CDR3 comprises 13 residues. V lost 8 bases, J lost 3 bases, and 3 bases stayed unmatched. The CDR3 loop reads CASGSGRDYEQYF. In DNA form, the CDR3 reads TGTGCCAGCGGTAGCGGGAGGGACTACGAGCAGTACTTC.

This clonotype appeared many times. The chain recombines TRBV7-9 with TRBJ1-1; D may be TRBD1 (6 bases). The V end lost 4 bases, the J end lost 6 bases, and 18 bases lay between the germline ends. CDR1 and CDR2 from the germline V gene are SEHNR and FQNEAQ (reference sequence). The CDR3 sequence is 15 residues long. The CDR3 DNA follows: TGTGCCAGCAGCTCCATCCGTACAGGGAGCCCTGAAGCTTTCTTT. It yields the protein CASSSIRTGSPEAFF.

This clonotype was counted many times. The genes are TRBV12-3 or TRBV12-4 and TRBJ1-5; D possibly corresponds to TRBD1 (6 bases). This CDR3 is built from 15 residues. V was clipped by 2 bases and J by 3 bases, with 11 bases between them. CDR3 sequence: CASSLRGGINQPQHF. The CDR3 DNA reads as TGTGCCAGCAGTTTAAGGGGGGGTATCAATCAGCCCCAGCATTTT.

The V gene is TRBV25-1, the J gene TRBJ1-2; TRBD1 aligns across 10 bases. Germline CDR1 is MGHDK and CDR2 is SYGVNS. CDR3 length: 14 residues. V trimming: 6 bases; J trimming: 1 base; junction bases outside the gene matches: 2. The CDR3 loop is CASRGDRGNYGYTF. DNA of the CDR3: TGTGCCAGCAGGGGGGACAGGGGTAACTATGGCTACACCTTC.

This clonotype has a handful of counts. The chain carries TRBV9 and TRBJ1-2, with 11 nucleotides matching TRBD1. From germline, CDR1 is SGDLS and CDR2 YYNGEE. V gave up 5 bases and J gave up 6 bases; unmatched junction bases: 6. The CDR3 is made up of 14 amino acids. The chain's CDR3 is CASSPQDRGHGYTF. The CDR3 nucleotides are TGTGCCAGCAGTCCTCAGGACAGGGGGCATGGCTACACCTTC.

In its sample, this clonotype was seen a few times. This chain connects TRBV3-1 to TRBJ1-2; TRBD1 might be the D (5 bases). This CDR3 spans 13 amino acids. Trimming left V 5 bases short and J 2 bases short, with 9 bases between. CDR1 is LGHDT, CDR2 YNNKEL, per germline (reference sequence). The CDR3 DNA is TGTGCCAGCAGCGGTACAGGAAACTATGGCTACACCTTC. Translating it yields CASSGTGNYGYTF.

This clonotype appeared many times. J is TRBJ2-7 and V is TRBV7-8, with D tentatively TRBD1 (5 bases). The CDR3 spans 12 residues. Germline V gives CDR1 SGHVS, CDR2 FQNEAQ. V lost 3 bases and J lost 5, with 8 bases in between. CDR3 nucleotides: TGTGCCAGCAGCTTTTCCAGGGACGAGCAGTACTTC. It is translated as CASSFSRDEQYF.

A word on this clonotype: A much larger clone lies a single base off, so this may be a read error. The final CDR3 position lacks the conserved phenylalanine or tryptophan, pointing to a likely read error. The chain carries TRBV4-3 and TRBJ2-7, with D perhaps TRBD2 (5 bases). The CDR3 spans 15 residues. From germline, CDR1 is LGHNA and CDR2 YSLEER. V lost 3 bases and J lost 2, with 14 bases in between. The CDR3 loop is CASSHVAFGAYEQYS. The CDR3 nucleotides read TGCGCCAGCAGCCATGTGGCATTCGGGGCCTACGAGCAGTACTCC.

This chain joins TRBV12-3 or TRBV12-4 and TRBJ1-4; 7 bases line up with TRBD1. The CDR3 loop spans 15 amino acids. Unmatched junction bases numbered 4, after V lost 3 bases and J lost 3 bases. CDR3 sequence: CASSFQGGSNEKLFF. The CDR3 DNA reads TGTGCCAGCAGTTTTCAGGGGGGATCTAATGAAAAACTGTTTTTT.